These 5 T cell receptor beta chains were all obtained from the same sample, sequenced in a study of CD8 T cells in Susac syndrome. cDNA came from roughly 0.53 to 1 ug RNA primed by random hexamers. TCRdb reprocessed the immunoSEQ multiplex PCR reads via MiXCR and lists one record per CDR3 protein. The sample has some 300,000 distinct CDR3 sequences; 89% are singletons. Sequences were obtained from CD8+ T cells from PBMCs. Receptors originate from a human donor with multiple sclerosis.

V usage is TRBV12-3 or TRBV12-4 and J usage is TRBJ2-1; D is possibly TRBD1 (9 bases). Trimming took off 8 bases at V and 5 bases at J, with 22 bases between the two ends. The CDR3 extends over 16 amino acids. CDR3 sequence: CASRMIAGQGDNEQFF. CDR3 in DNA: TGTGCCAGCCGAATGATAGCGGGACAGGGCGACAATGAGCAGTTCTTC.

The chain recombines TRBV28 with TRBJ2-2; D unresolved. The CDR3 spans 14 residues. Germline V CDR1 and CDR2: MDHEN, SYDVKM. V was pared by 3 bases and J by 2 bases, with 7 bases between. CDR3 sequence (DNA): TGTGCCAGCAGTTTTGTGCGTAACACCGGGGAGCTGTTTTTT. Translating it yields CASSFVRNTGELFF.

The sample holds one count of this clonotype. CDR3 residues: CASTPYNLNEQFF. The DNA of the CDR3 is TGTGCCAGCACCCCTTATAATCTCAATGAGCAGTTCTTC. This chain joins TRBV27 and TRBJ2-1; D is unclear. This CDR3 spans 13 amino acids. The V and J ends lost 7 bases and 6 bases respectively, with 13 bases between them. The V gene's germline CDR1 is MNHEY and CDR2 SMNVEV (reference sequence).

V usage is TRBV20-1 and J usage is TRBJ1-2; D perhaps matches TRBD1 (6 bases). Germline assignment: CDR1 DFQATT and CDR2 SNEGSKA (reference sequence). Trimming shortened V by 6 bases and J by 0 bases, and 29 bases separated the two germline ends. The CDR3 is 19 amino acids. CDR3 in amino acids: CSAPTYRVKGLPSNYGYTF. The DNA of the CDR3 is TGCAGTGCCCCTACCTACAGGGTGAAGGGCCTACCCTCTAACTATGGCTACACCTTC.

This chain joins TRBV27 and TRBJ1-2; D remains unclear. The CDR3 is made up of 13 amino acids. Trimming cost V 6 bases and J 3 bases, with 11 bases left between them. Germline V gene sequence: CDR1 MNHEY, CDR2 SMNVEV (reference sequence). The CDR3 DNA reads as TGTGCCAGCAGACCGACGGATTACTATGGCTACACCTTC. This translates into CASRPTDYYGYTF.